One sample yielded the 2 T cell receptor beta chains listed below, sequenced in a study of patients and donors after allogeneic stem cell transplantation. TCRdb analysed the RT-PCR reads with MiXCR anew, one entry per CDR3 protein. Of approximately 160,000 distinct CDR3 sequences listed, around 28% were seen once; the top ten hold under 3.5%. Sequencing input: blood, either unsorted or a sorted T cell fraction (not recorded which). The source of these receptors is a human donor who was either an allogeneic HSCT recipient or a stem cell or donor lymphocyte infusion donor (not recorded which). It is not recorded whose cells these are; they may come from a transplant donor.

The chain carries TRBV2 and TRBJ2-6; tentatively, D is TRBD1 or TRBD2 (6 bases each). The V and J ends lost 8 bases and 0 bases respectively, with 8 bases between them. Germline V gives CDR1 SNHLY, CDR2 FYNNEI. The CDR3 contains 14 residues. The CDR3 loop reads CASPGASGANVLTF. Here the CDR3 DNA reads TGTGCCAGCCCGGGGGCCTCTGGGGCCAACGTCCTGACTTTC.

V usage is TRBV5-1 and J usage is TRBJ2-1; D is possibly TRBD1 or TRBD2 (5 bases each). Germline CDR1 reads SGHRS; CDR2 reads YFSETQ. The CDR3 covers 17 residues. The ends were cut back, 0 bases at V and 6 bases at J, with 19 bases in the middle. As DNA, the CDR3 is TGCGCCAGCAGCTTGGACTTAGAGAGGGGCGGCACCAATGAGCAGTTCTTC. It translates to CASSLDLERGGTNEQFF.